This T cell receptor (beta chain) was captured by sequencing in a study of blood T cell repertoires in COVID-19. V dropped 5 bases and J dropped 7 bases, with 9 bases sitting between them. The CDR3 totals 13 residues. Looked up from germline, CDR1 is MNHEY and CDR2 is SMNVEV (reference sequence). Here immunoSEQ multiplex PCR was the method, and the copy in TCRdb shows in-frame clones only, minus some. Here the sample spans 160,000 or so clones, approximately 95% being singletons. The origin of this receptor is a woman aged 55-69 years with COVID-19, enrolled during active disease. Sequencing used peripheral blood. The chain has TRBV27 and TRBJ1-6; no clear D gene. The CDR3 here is CASSLEVNSPLHF. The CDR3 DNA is TGTGCCAGCAGTCTCGAGGTAAATTCACCCCTCCACTTT.